One T cell receptor (beta chain) is described in this entry. Its antigen remains unidentified. The data belong to a study of shared clonotypes between healthy human individuals. The study, taken as a whole, reports: Non-shared clonotypes displayed generation probabilities falling below those of clonotypes present in all four donors. Tissues were not sampled, only blood, and their repertoires likely differ.

When replicate PCRs were run on sorted subsets, they used approximately 0.2 ug DNA, roughly 30,000 T cell genomes. Methods used by the authors: With immunoSEQ giving junction-only sequences and no quality scores, filtering differed. Data came from immunoSEQ multiplex PCR; TCRdb stores just in-frame clones and leaves some out. That table supplies the V and J calls and clone size; D and trimming were determined from the DNA. The table includes over 1.5 million clones, around 98% detected once. Germline V gene lookup returns CDR1 WSHSY and CDR2 SAAADI. V gave up 2 bases and J gave up 4 bases; unmatched junction bases: 4. The CDR3 length is 15 residues.

The sample comprised naive CD4+ T cells sorted from blood. The subset is: CD45RA+ positively selected. The chain couples TRBV10-2 to TRBJ2-2; TRBD1 matches 7 bases. The TCR sequence derives from a man between 25 and 39 years old in good health. The CDR3 nucleotides are TGCGCCAGCAGTGAGGGCAGACAGGGCACCGGGGAGCTGTTTTTT. Translated, it gives CASSEGRQGTGELFF.